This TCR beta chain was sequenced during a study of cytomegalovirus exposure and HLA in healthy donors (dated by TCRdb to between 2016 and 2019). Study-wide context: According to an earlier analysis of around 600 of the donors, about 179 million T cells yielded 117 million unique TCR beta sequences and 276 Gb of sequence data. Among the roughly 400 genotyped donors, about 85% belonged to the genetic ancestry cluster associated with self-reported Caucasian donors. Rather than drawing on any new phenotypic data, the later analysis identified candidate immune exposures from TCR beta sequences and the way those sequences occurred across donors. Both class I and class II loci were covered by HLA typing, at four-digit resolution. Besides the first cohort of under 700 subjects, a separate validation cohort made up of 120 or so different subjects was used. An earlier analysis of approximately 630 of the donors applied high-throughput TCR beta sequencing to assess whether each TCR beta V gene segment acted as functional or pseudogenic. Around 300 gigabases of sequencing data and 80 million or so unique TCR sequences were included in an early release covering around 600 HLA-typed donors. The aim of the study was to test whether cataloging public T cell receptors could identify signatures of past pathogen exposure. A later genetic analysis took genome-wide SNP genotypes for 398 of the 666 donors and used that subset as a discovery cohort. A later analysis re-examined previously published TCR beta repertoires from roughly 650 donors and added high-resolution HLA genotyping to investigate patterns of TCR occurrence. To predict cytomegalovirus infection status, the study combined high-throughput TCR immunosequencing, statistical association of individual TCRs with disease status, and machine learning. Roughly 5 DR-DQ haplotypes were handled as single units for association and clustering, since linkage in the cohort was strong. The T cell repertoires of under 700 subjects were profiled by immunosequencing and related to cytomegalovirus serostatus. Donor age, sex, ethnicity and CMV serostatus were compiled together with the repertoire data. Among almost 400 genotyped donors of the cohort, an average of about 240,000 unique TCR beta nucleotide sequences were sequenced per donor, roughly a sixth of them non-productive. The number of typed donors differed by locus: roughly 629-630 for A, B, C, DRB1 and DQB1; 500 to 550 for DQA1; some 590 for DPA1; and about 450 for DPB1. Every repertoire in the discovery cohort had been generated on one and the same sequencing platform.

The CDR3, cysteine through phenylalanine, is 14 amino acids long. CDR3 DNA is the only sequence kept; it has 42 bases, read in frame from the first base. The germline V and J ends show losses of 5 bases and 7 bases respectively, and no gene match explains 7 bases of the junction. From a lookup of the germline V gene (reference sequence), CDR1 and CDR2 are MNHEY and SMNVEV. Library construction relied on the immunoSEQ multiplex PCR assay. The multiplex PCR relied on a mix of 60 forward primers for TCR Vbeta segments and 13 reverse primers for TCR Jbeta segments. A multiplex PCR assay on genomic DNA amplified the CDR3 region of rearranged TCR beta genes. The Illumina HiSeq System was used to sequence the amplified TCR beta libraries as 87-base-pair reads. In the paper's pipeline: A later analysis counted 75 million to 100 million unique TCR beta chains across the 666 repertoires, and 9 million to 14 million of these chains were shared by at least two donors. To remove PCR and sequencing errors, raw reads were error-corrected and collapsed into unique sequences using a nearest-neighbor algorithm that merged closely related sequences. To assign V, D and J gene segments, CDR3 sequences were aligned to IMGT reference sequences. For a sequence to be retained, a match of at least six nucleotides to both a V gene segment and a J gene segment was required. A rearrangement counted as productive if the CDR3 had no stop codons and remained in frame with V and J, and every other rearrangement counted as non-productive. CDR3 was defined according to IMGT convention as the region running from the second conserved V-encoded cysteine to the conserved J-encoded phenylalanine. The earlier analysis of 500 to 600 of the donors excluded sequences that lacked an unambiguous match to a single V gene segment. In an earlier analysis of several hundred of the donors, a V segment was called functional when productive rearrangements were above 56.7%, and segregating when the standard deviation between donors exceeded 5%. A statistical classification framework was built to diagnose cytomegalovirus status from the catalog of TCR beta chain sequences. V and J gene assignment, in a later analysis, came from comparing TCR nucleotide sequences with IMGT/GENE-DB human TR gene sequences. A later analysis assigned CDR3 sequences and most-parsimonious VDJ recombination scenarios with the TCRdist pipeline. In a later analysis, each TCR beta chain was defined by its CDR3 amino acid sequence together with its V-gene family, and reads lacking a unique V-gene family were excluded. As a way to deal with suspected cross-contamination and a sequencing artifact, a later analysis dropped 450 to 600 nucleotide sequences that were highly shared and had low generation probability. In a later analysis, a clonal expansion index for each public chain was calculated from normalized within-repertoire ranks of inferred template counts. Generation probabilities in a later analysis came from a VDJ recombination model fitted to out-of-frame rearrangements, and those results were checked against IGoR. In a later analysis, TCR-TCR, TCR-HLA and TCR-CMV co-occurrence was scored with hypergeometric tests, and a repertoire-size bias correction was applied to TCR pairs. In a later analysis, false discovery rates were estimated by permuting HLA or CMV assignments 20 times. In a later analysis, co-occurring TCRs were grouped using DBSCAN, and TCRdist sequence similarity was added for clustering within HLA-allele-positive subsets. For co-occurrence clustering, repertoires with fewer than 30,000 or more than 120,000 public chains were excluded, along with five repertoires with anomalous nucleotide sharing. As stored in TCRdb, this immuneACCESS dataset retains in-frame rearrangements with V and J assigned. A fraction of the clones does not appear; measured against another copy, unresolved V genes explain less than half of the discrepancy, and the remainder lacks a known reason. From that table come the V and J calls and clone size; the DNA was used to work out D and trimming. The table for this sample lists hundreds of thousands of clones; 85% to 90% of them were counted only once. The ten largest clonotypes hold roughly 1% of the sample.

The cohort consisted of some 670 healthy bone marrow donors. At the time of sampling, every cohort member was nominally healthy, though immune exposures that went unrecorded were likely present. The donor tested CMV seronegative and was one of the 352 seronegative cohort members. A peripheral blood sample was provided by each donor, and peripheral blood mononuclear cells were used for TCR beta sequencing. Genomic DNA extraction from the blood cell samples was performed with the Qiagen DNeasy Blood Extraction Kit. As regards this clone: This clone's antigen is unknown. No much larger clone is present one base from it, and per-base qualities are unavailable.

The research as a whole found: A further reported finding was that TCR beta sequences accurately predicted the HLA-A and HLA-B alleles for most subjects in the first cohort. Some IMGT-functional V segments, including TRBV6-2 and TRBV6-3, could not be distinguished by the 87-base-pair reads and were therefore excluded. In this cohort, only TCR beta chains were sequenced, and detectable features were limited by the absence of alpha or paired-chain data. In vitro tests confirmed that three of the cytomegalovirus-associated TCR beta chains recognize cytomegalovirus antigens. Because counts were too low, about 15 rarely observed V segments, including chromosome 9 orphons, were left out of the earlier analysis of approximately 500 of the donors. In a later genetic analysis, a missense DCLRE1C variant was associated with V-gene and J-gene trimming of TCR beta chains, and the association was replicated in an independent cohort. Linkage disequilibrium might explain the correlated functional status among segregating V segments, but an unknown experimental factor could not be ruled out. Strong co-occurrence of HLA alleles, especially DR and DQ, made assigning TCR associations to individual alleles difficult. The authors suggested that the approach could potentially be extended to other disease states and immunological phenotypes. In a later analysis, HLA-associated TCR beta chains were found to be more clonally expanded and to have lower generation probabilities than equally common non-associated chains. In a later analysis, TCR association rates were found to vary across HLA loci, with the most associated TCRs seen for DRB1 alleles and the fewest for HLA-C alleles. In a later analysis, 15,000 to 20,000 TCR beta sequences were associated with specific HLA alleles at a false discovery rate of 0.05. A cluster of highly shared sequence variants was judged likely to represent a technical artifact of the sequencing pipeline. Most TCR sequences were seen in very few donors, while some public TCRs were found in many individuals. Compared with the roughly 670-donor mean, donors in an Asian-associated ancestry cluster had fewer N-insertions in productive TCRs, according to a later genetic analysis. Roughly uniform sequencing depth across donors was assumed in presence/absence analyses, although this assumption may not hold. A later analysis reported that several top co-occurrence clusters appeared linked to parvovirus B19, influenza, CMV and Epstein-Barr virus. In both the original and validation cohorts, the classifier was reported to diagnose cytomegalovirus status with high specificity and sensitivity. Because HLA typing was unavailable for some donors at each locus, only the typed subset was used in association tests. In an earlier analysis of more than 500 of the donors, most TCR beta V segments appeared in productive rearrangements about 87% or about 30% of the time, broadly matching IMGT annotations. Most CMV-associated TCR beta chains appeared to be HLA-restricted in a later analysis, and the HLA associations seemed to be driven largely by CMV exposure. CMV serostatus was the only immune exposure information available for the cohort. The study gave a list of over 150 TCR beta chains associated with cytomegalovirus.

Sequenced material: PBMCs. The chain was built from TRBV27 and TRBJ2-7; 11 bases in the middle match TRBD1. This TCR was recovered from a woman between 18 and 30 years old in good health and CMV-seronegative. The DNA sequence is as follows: TGTGCCAGCAGTGCTGGGACAGGGGGGTATGAGCAGTACTTC. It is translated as CASSAGTGGYEQYF.